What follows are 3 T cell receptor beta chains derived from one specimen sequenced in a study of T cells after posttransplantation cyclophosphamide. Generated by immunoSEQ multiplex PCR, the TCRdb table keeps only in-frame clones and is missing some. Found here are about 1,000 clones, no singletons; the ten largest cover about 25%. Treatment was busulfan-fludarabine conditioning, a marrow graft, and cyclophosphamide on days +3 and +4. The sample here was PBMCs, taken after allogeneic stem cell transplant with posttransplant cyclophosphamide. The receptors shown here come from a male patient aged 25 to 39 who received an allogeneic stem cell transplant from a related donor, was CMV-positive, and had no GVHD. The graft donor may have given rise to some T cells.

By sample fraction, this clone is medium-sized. The DNA for the CDR3 is TGTGCCAGCAGCCAAGATGAGGGGAGTCGGAATGAGCAGTTCTTC. Translating gives CASSQDEGSRNEQFF. The J gene is TRBJ2-1, the V gene TRBV4-2, with D perhaps assigned TRBD1 or TRBD2 (5 bases each). The CDR3 is made up of 15 amino acids. Germline CDR1 reads LGHNA; CDR2 reads YNFKEQ. Trimming removed 0 bases from V and 7 bases from J, with 13 bases in between.

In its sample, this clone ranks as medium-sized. This chain's CDR3 is CASSSVGLAYEQYF. The CDR3 nucleotides read TGTGCCAGCAGTTCCGTAGGACTAGCCTACGAGCAGTACTTC. The chain employs TRBV6-2 or TRBV6-3 and TRBJ2-7, with TRBD2 matching over 7 bases. The CDR3 contains 14 residues. Germline values: CDR1 MNHEY, CDR2 SVGEGT. The J segment lost 2 bases and the V segment lost 4 bases, leaving 5 bases of the junction unmatched.

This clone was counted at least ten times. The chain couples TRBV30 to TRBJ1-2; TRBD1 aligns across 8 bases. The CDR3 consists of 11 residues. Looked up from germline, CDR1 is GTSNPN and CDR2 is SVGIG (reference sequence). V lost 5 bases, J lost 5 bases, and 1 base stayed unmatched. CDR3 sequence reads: CAWGQGYGYTF. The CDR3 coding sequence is TGTGCCTGGGGACAGGGTTATGGCTACACCTTC.